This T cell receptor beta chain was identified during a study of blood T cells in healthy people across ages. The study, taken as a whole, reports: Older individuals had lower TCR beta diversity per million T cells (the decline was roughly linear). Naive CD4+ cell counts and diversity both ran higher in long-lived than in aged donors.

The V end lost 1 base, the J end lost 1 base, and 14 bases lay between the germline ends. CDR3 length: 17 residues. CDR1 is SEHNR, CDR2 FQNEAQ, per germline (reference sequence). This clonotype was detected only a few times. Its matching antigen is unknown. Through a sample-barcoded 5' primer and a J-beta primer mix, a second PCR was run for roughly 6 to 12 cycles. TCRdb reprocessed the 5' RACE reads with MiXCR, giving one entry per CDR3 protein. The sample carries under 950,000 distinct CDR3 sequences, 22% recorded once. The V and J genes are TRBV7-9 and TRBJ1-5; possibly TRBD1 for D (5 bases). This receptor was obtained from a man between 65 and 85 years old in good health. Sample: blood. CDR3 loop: CASSLGGWRDSNQPQHF. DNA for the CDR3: TGTGCCAGCAGCTTAGGCGGTTGGAGGGACAGCAATCAGCCCCAGCATTTT.